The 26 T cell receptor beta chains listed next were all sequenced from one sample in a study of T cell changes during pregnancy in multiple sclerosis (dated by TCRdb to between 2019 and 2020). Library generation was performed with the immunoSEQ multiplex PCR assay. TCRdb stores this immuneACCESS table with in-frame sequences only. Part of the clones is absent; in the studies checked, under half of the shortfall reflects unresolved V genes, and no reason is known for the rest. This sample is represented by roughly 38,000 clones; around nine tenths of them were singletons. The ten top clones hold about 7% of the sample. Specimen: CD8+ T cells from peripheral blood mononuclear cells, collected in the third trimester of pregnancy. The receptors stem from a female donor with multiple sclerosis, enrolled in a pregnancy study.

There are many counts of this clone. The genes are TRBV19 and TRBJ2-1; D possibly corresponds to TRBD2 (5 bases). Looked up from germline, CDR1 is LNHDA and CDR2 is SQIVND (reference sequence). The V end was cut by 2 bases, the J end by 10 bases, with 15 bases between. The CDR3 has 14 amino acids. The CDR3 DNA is TGTGCCAGTAGTATATACGGGGTTGGCAGGGAGCAGTTCTTC. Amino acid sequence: CASSIYGVGREQFF.

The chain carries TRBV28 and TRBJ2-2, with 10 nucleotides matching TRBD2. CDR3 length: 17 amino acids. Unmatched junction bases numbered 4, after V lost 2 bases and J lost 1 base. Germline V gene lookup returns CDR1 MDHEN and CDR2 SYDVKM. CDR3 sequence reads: CASSLLAGVLNTGELFF. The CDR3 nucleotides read TGTGCCAGCAGTTTACTAGCGGGGGTCTTGAACACCGGGGAGCTGTTTTTT.

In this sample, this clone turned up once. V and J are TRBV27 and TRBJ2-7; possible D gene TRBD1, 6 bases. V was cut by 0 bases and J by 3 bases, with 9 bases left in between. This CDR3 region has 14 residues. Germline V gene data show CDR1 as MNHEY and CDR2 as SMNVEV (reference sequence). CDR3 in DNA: TGTGCCAGCAGTTTATCTAACAGGGTCTACGAGCAGTACTTC. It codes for CASSLSNRVYEQYF.

CDR3 nucleotides: TGCGCCAGCAGCTTGGAGGGGGTTAATTCACCCCTCCACTTT. Protein product: CASSLEGVNSPLHF. V usage is TRBV5-1 and J usage is TRBJ1-6; TRBD1 might be the D (6 bases). CDR3 length: 14 residues. The germline V and J ends were trimmed by 0 bases and 6 bases, with 7 bases remaining between them. Looked up from germline, CDR1 is SGHRS and CDR2 is YFSETQ.

The CDR3 DNA sequence: TGTGCCAGCAGTCCCGGGACAGAATTGAACACTGAAGCTTTCTTT. Its translation: CASSPGTELNTEAFF. The V and J genes are TRBV6-4 and TRBJ1-1; 7 bases line up with TRBD1. The CDR3 totals 15 residues. The V gene end was trimmed by 5 bases and the J gene end by 0 bases; junction bases not matched to a gene: 6. Per the germline V gene, CDR1 is MRHNA and CDR2 is SNTAGT.

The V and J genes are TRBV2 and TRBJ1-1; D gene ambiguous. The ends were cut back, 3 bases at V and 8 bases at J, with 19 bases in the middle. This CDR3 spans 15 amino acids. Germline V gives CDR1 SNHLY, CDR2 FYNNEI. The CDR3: CASSDIGRSRSEAFF. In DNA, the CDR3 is TGTGCCAGCAGTGATATAGGTCGGAGCCGCTCGGAAGCTTTCTTT.

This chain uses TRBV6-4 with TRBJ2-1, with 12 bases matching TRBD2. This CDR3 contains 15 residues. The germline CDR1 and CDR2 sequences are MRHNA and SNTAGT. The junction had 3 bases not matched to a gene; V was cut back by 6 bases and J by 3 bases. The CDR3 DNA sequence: TGTGCCAGCAGCAGACTAGCGGGGGACTACAATGAGCAGTTCTTC. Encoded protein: CASSRLAGDYNEQFF.

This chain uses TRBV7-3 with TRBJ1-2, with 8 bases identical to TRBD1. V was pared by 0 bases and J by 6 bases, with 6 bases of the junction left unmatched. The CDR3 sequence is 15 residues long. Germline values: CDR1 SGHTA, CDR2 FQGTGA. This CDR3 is CASSLTGNRGDGYTF. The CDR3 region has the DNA TGTGCCAGCAGCTTAACGGGGAACAGGGGGGATGGCTACACCTTC.

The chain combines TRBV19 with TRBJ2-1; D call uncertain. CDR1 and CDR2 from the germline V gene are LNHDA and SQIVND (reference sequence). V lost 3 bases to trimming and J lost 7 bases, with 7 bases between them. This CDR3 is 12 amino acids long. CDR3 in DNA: TGTGCCAGTAGTATCCCCCCAAATGAGCAGTTCTTC. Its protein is CASSIPPNEQFF.

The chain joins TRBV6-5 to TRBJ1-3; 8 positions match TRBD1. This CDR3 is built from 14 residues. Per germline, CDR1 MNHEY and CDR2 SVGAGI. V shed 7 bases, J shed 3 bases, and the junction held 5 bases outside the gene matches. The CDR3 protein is CASNPGGYGNTIYF. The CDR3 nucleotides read TGTGCCAGCAATCCAGGGGGCTATGGAAACACCATATATTTT.

The CDR3 spells CASSLGSGGATDTQYF. CDR3 nucleotides: TGTGCCAGCAGCCTTGGTAGCGGGGGGGCCACAGATACGCAGTATTTT. The chain recombines TRBV2 with TRBJ2-3; the match to TRBD2 covers 11 bases. Trimming took 6 bases from V and 2 from J; bases not matched to a gene: 7. CDR1 and CDR2 (germline): SNHLY, FYNNEI. The CDR3 loop spans 16 amino acids. Looking up the rest from reference TRBV2 and TRBJ2-3 gives the full variable domain: EPEVTQTPSHQVTQMGQEVILRCVPISNHLYFYWYRQILGQKVEFLVSFYNNEISEKSEIFDDQFSVERPDGSNFTLKIRSTKLEDSAMYFCASSLGSGGATDTQYFGPGTRLTVL.

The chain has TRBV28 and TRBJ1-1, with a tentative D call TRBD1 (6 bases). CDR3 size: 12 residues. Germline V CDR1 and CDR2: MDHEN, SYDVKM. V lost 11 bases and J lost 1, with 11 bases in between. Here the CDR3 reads CAGGQPNTEAFF. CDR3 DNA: TGTGCCGGCGGACAGCCGAACACTGAAGCTTTCTTT.

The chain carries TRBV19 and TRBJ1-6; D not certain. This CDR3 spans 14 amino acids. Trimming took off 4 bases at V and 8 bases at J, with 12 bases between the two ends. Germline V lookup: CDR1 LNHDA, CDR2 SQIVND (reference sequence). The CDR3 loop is CASSTLTPDSPLHF. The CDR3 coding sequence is TGTGCCAGTAGTACCTTGACACCGGATTCACCCCTCCACTTT.

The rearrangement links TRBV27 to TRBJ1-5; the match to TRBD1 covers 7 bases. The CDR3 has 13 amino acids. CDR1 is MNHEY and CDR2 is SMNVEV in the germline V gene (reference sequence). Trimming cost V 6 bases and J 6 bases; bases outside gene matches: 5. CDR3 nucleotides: TGTGCCAGCAGGCCGACAGGGAGTCAGCCCCAGCATTTT. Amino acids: CASRPTGSQPQHF.

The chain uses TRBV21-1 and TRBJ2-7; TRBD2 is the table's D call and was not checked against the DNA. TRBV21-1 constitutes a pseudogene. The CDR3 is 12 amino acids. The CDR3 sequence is CASSDRAYEQYF. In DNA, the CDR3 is TGTGCCAGCAGTGATCGGGCCTACGAGCAGTACTTC.

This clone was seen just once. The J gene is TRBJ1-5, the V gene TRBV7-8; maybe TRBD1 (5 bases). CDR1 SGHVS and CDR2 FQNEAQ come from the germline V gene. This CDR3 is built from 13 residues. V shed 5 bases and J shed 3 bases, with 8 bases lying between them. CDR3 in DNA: TGTGCCAGCAGCCGGGGGTACAATCAGCCCCAGCATTTT. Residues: CASSRGYNQPQHF.

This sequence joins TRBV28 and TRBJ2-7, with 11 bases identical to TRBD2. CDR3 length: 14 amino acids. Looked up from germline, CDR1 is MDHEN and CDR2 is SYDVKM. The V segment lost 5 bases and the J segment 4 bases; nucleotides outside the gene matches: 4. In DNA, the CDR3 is TGTGCCAGCAGTAGTAGCGGGGGGGAATACGAGCAGTACTTC. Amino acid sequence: CASSSSGGEYEQYF.

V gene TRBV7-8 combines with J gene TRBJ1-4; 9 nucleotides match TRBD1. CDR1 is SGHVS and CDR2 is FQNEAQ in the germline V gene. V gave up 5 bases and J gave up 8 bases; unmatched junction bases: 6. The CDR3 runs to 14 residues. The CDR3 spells CASSLHRGPEKLFF. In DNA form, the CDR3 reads TGTGCCAGCAGCCTCCACAGGGGGCCCGAAAAACTGTTTTTT.

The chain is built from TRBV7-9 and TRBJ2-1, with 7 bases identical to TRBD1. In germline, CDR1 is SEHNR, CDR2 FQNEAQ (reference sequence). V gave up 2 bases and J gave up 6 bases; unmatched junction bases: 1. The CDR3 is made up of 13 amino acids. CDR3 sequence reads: CASSLRGLNEQFF. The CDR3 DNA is TGTGCCAGCAGCTTAAGGGGGCTCAATGAGCAGTTCTTC.

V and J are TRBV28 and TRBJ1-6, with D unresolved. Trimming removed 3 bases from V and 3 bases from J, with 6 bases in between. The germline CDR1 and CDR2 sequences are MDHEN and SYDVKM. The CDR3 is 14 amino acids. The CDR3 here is CASSFYSYNSPLHF. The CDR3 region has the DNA TGTGCCAGCAGTTTTTACAGCTATAATTCACCCCTCCACTTT.

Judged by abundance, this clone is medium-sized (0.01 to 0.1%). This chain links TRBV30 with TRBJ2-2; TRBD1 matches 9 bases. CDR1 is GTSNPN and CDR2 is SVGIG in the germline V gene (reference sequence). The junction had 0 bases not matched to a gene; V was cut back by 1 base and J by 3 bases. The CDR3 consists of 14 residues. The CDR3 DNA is TGTGCCTGGAGTGGGACAGGGGACACCGGGGAGCTGTTTTTT. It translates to CAWSGTGDTGELFF.

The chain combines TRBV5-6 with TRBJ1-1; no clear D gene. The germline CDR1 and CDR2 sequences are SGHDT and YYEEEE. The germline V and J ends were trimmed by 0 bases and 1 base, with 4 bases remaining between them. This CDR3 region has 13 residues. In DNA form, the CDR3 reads TGTGCCAGCAGCTTGGTAGCGAACACTGAAGCTTTCTTT. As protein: CASSLVANTEAFF.

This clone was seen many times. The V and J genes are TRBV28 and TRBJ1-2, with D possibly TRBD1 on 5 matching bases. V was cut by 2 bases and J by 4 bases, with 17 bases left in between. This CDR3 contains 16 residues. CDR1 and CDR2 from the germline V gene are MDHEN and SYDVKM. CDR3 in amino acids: CASSLRPGGVVYGYTF. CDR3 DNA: TGTGCCAGCAGTTTACGCCCCGGGGGGGTCGTCTATGGCTACACCTTC.

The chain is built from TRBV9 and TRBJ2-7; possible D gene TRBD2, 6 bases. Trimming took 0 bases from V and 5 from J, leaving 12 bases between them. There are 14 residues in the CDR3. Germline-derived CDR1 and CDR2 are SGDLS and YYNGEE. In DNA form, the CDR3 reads TGTGCCAGCAGCGTAGACCCAGGGAGGAACGAGCAGTACTTC. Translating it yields CASSVDPGRNEQYF.

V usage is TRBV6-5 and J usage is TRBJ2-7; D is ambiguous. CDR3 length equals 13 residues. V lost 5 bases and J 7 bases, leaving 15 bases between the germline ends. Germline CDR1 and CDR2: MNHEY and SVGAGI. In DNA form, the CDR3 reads TGTGCCAGCAGTGAGACGAGCTTCGGGGAGCAGTACTTC. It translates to CASSETSFGEQYF.

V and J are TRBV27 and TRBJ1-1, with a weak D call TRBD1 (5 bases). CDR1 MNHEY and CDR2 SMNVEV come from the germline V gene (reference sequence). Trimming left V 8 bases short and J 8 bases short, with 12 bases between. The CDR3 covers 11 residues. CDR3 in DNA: TGTGCCAGCCAAGACAGCAAGGAAGCTTTCTTT. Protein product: CASQDSKEAFF.